This passage covers 9 T cell receptor beta chains from one sample sequenced in a study of cytomegalovirus exposure and HLA in healthy donors. PCR amplification relied on 60 Vbeta primers (plus 13 Jbeta primers). Method: immunoSEQ multiplex PCR; TCRdb's copy keeps in-frame clones and lacks some. The sample shows more than 85,000 clones, around a tenth of them seen only once. Sequencing input: PBMCs. These receptors were taken from a man in his forties or fifties in good health and CMV-seropositive.

The V call is TRBV10-1, the J call TRBJ2-1; D might be TRBD2 (5 bases). Germline-derived CDR1 and CDR2 are WNHNN and SYGVQD (reference sequence). V was cut by 11 bases and J by 0 bases, with 14 bases left in between. This CDR3 is 14 amino acids long. CDR3 sequence reads: CAGTTSSSYNEQFF. DNA for the CDR3: TGCGCCGGCACAACTAGTTCCTCCTACAATGAGCAGTTCTTC.

The chain employs TRBV7-6 and TRBJ1-6, with a weak D call TRBD1 (6 bases). The V gene's germline CDR1 is SGHVS and CDR2 FNYEAQ. The V end lost 6 bases, the J end lost 5 bases, and 11 bases lay between the germline ends. The CDR3 runs to 14 residues. DNA of the CDR3: TGTGCCAGCAGTCCGGGACAAGATAATTCACCCCTCCACTTT. Encoded protein: CASSPGQDNSPLHF.

The chain recombines TRBV6-4 with TRBJ2-1; the D gene is possibly TRBD2 (5 bases). Germline values: CDR1 MRHNA, CDR2 SNTAGT. Trimming removed 4 bases from V and 0 bases from J, with 10 bases in between. The CDR3 has 15 residues. CDR3 amino acids: CASSAEGGSYNEQFF. The CDR3 region has the DNA TGTGCCAGCAGTGCCGAGGGTGGCTCCTACAATGAGCAGTTCTTC.

The chain employs TRBV5-1 and TRBJ1-4; 10 bases fit TRBD1. The CDR3 contains 14 residues. With 2 bases clipped from V and 7 bases from J, the junction kept 2 bases outside the gene matches. Looked up from germline, CDR1 is SGHRS and CDR2 is YFSETQ. The CDR3 DNA is TGCGCCAGCAGCTTCCGGGACAGGGGTGAAAAACTGTTTTTT. It yields the protein CASSFRDRGEKLFF.

The V call is TRBV6-6, the J call TRBJ2-2; 15 bases are a match to TRBD2. Germline V gene data show CDR1 as MNHNY and CDR2 as SVGAGI (reference sequence). The CDR3 is 15 amino acids. The J segment lost 6 bases and the V segment lost 8 bases, leaving 4 bases of the junction unmatched. The CDR3 reads CASGGLAGGSGELFF. The CDR3 DNA follows: TGTGCCAGCGGAGGACTAGCGGGAGGGTCCGGGGAGCTGTTTTTT.

In this sample, this clone turned up a few times. The chain recombines TRBV27 with TRBJ2-7; 10 bases are shared with TRBD1. Germline-derived CDR1 and CDR2 are MNHEY and SMNVEV (reference sequence). CDR3 length equals 15 residues. The trim removed 8 bases at V and 3 bases at J, leaving 10 bases unmatched. CDR3 nucleotides: TGTGCCAGCGGGACAGGGGAGAAGATGTTCTACGAGCAGTACTTC. Its translation is CASGTGEKMFYEQYF.

This clone was detected only a few times. The V gene is TRBV7-6, the J gene TRBJ2-1; TRBD1 agrees at 9 bases. The CDR3 has 18 residues. The V gene's germline CDR1 is SGHVS and CDR2 FNYEAQ. The V segment lost 4 bases and the J segment 0 bases; nucleotides outside the gene matches: 10. The CDR3 DNA follows: TGTGCCAGCAGCTCCACAGGGGGCGAAAGGGGCTCCTACAATGAGCAGTTCTTC. It yields the protein CASSSTGGERGSYNEQFF.

This clone was counted a few times. J is TRBJ2-1 and V is TRBV7-9; TRBD2 aligns across 7 bases. The junction had 10 bases not matched to a gene; V was cut back by 3 bases and J by 2 bases. CDR3 size: 17 residues. Germline V gene data show CDR1 as SEHNR and CDR2 as FQNEAQ (reference sequence). CDR3 loop: CASSFPPGLAAYNEQFF. Here the CDR3 DNA reads TGTGCCAGCAGCTTCCCGCCGGGGCTAGCGGCCTACAATGAGCAGTTCTTC.

This clone was seen a few times. V and J are TRBV5-1 and TRBJ2-2, with TRBD1 identical over 7 bases. Trimming took 3 bases from V and 2 from J; bases not matched to a gene: 13. The CDR3 is 18 residues long. The germline gives CDR1 SGHRS, CDR2 YFSETQ. CDR3 DNA: TGCGCCAGCAGCTGGCGGACAGGTACAGGGTTTAACACCGGGGAGCTGTTTTTT. This gives the protein CASSWRTGTGFNTGELFF.